Listed below are T cell receptor beta chains from one sample, sequenced in a study of cytomegalovirus exposure and HLA in healthy donors. The table came from immunoSEQ multiplex PCR; TCRdb's copy has only in-frame clones and leaves some out. This repertoire shows 65,000 to 90,000 clones, roughly 80% found once; its top ten account for around 2.8%. The source material was PBMCs. Receptors were obtained from a man aged 35-49 years in good health and CMV-seronegative. Both conserved end residues are part of each CDR3. The order of the fields is CDR3 DNA, CDR3 protein, V gene, J gene, D gene, clone size. D genes are given only for firm matches. Some rows mark clone size as missing; the rest say once, few, many or name a class of expanded clone.

DNA: TGTGCCAGCAGCCTGTATAGCGGGGACAACCTAGGCGAGCAGTACTTC; CDR3: CASSLYSGDNLGEQYF; V: TRBV13; J: TRBJ2-7; D: TRBD2; size: -
DNA: TGTGCCAGCAGTTACTCCCTAGCTGGCAATGAGCAGTTCTTC; CDR3: CASSYSLAGNEQFF; V: TRBV6-5; J: TRBJ2-1; D: -; size: -
DNA: TGTGCCAGCAGTTACTCGGAGAGTCAGCCCCAGCATTTT; CDR3: CASSYSESQPQHF; V: TRBV6-5; J: TRBJ1-5; D: -; size: few
DNA: TGTGCCAGCAGCTTAGGAGGGGCAGGGGAGCCCCAGCATTTT; CDR3: CASSLGGAGEPQHF; V: TRBV7-2; J: TRBJ1-5; D: -; size: -
DNA: TGCGCCAGCAGCTTGGACTCTAGTAGCGGCCTCACAGATACGCAGTATTTT; CDR3: CASSLDSSSGLTDTQYF; V: TRBV5-1; J: TRBJ2-3; D: -; size: -
DNA: TGTTCCAGCGGAGCCCCCGAGCAGTACTTC; CDR3: CSSGAPEQYF; V: TRBV7-9; J: TRBJ2-7; D: -; size: -
DNA: TGCGCCAGCAGCCAAAGGGTCGCGGACATTGGGTACTTC; CDR3: CASSQRVADIGYF; V: TRBV4-3; J: TRBJ2-7; D: -; size: -
DNA: TGTGCCAGCAGCTTAGAGGCAGGGGGCAATCAGCCCCAGCATTTT; CDR3: CASSLEAGGNQPQHF; V: TRBV7-6; J: TRBJ1-5; D: -; size: -
DNA: TGTGCCAGCAAGAGGGGGCAGGGGTTCACCGGGGAGCTGTTTTTT; CDR3: CASKRGQGFTGELFF; V: TRBV5-8; J: TRBJ2-2; D: TRBD1; size: -
DNA: TGTGCCAGCTTTCCGGGACAGGTCCTGTCTGAAGCTTTCTTT; CDR3: CASFPGQVLSEAFF; V: TRBV7-9; J: TRBJ1-1; D: TRBD1; size: -
DNA: TGCAGCGCTGCGAAACGCTCCCCGGGACAGGGGAATGAAAAACTGTTTTTT; CDR3: CSAAKRSPGQGNEKLFF; V: TRBV29-1; J: TRBJ1-4; D: TRBD1; size: -
DNA: TGTGCCATCAGTGACGACAGGGCTTCTGGGGCCAACGTCCTGACTTTC; CDR3: CAISDDRASGANVLTF; V: TRBV10-3; J: TRBJ2-6; D: TRBD1; size: few
DNA: TGTGCCAGCAGCTTAGGGACAGGTCAATTAGGTAATGGCTACACCTTC; CDR3: CASSLGTGQLGNGYTF; V: TRBV7-9; J: TRBJ1-2; D: TRBD1; size: -
DNA: TGTGCCAGCACCTTAAATCCCGGACAGTATGTGGAGACCCAGTACTTC; CDR3: CASTLNPGQYVETQYF; V: TRBV11-1; J: TRBJ2-5; D: -; size: once
DNA: TGTGCCAGCAGTCAGGGGACAGGGACATACAATGAGCAGTTCTTC; CDR3: CASSQGTGTYNEQFF; V: TRBV6-5; J: TRBJ2-1; D: TRBD1; size: once
DNA: TGTGCCAGCAGCCCCCGGCCAATGGTAGCGGGGGGTCGTGAGCAGTTCTTC; CDR3: CASSPRPMVAGGREQFF; V: TRBV9; J: TRBJ2-1; D: TRBD2; size: -
DNA: TGTGCCAGCAGCGTTCAGGGGGCGTACACCTTC; CDR3: CASSVQGAYTF; V: TRBV9; J: TRBJ1-2; D: TRBD1; size: -
DNA: TGTGCCAGCAGCACCTCGACAGGGAACGGGACCAAAAACATTCAGTACTTC; CDR3: CASSTSTGNGTKNIQYF; V: TRBV4-2; J: TRBJ2-4; D: TRBD1; size: -
DNA: TGTGCCAGCGGGGAGATGAACACTGAAGCTTTCTTT; CDR3: CASGEMNTEAFF; V: TRBV6-5; J: TRBJ1-1; D: -; size: -
DNA: TGTGCCAGCATCACGGGACAGGGGAACTATGGCTACACCTTC; CDR3: CASITGQGNYGYTF; V: TRBV5-5; J: TRBJ1-2; D: TRBD1; size: -
DNA: TGTGCCAGCAGCCCCCCCGGGTTACACTATGGCTACACCTTC; CDR3: CASSPPGLHYGYTF; V: TRBV7-2; J: TRBJ1-2; D: -; size: -
DNA: TGTGCCACCAGCAGAGAAGCGGGGGCCACAGATACGCAGTATTTT; CDR3: CATSREAGATDTQYF; V: TRBV15; J: TRBJ2-3; D: TRBD2; size: once
DNA: TGTGCCAGCAGCCCGACGATCGCCGGGACAGGGTGGCGGGATGAGCAGTTCTTC; CDR3: CASSPTIAGTGWRDEQFF; V: TRBV7-8; J: TRBJ2-1; D: TRBD1; size: -
DNA: TGTGCCTGGAGGTGGACAGGGAAAACTGAAGCTTTCTTT; CDR3: CAWRWTGKTEAFF; V: TRBV30; J: TRBJ1-1; D: TRBD1; size: -
DNA: TGTGCCAGCAGTTCCCGCTACGAGCAGTACTTC; CDR3: CASSSRYEQYF; V: TRBV27; J: TRBJ2-7; D: -; size: -
DNA: TGTGCCAGCATGTGGTTGGGCAATGAGCAGCTCTTC; CDR3: CASMWLGNEQLF; V: TRBV28; J: TRBJ2-1; D: -; size: -
DNA: TGTGCCAGCAGCCTCCGTCGGACTAGCGGGGGGGCAGATACGCAGTATTTT; CDR3: CASSLRRTSGGADTQYF; V: TRBV5-6; J: TRBJ2-3; D: TRBD2; size: -
DNA: TGTGCCAGCAGCCCACCGGGACAGGGGGTCTATGGCTACACCTTC; CDR3: CASSPPGQGVYGYTF; V: TRBV7-2; J: TRBJ1-2; D: TRBD1; size: -
DNA: TGTGCCAGCAGCCGCCACAGGTTCAGCTCACCCCTCCACTTT; CDR3: CASSRHRFSSPLHF; V: TRBV7-8; J: TRBJ1-6; D: -; size: -
DNA: TGCGCCAGCAGCAAGACTAGCGGGGACACAGATACGCAGTATTTT; CDR3: CASSKTSGDTDTQYF; V: TRBV4-1; J: TRBJ2-3; D: TRBD2; size: -
DNA: TGTGCCAGCAGTTTAAAGGGGCAGGGAGGGAGATACACCATATATTTT; CDR3: CASSLKGQGGRYTIYF; V: TRBV27; J: TRBJ1-3; D: -; size: -
DNA: TGTGCCACCAGCAGAGATAAGGTTTGGGGGGAAGAGACCCAGTACTTC; CDR3: CATSRDKVWGEETQYF; V: TRBV15; J: TRBJ2-5; D: -; size: -
DNA: TGCAGCGATAGGGGACTCCGTTACAATGAGCAGTTCTTC; CDR3: CSDRGLRYNEQFF; V: TRBV29-1; J: TRBJ2-1; D: -; size: -
DNA: TGTGCCAGCAGCTTAGGACAGGGGATGAACACTGAAGCTTTCTTT; CDR3: CASSLGQGMNTEAFF; V: TRBV7-9; J: TRBJ1-1; D: TRBD1; size: -
DNA: TGTGCCAGCAGTTACTCGGGGGACTACTCTGGAAACACCATATATTTT; CDR3: CASSYSGDYSGNTIYF; V: TRBV6-5; J: TRBJ1-3; D: -; size: -
DNA: TGTGCCAGCAGTTACTCTACAGGGGAAGGGACCTACGAGCAGTACTTC; CDR3: CASSYSTGEGTYEQYF; V: TRBV6-5; J: TRBJ2-7; D: TRBD1; size: once
DNA: TGTGCCAGCAGTTCCGGACTCCCTGAGGGCTATGGCTACACCTTC; CDR3: CASSSGLPEGYGYTF; V: TRBV6-5; J: TRBJ1-2; D: -; size: -
DNA: TGCGCCAGCAGCCAAGATCCGGCTAGCTCCTACAATGAGCAGTTCTTC; CDR3: CASSQDPASSYNEQFF; V: TRBV4-3; J: TRBJ2-1; D: -; size: few
DNA: TGTGCCAGCAGTTCCCCACAGGGTGGGTATGGCTACACCTTC; CDR3: CASSSPQGGYGYTF; V: TRBV28; J: TRBJ1-2; D: -; size: -
DNA: TGTGCCAGCAGCTTAGCAGGGGATATGACCTACGAGCAGTACTTC; CDR3: CASSLAGDMTYEQYF; V: TRBV7-9; J: TRBJ2-7; D: -; size: -
DNA: TGTGCCAGCAGTCCCTATTCTAGCGGACTCTCCTACGAGCAGTACTTC; CDR3: CASSPYSSGLSYEQYF; V: TRBV28; J: TRBJ2-7; D: TRBD2; size: -
DNA: TGTGCCAGCAGCTTAAAGGGACAGGGGAATTCCTACGAGCAGTACTTC; CDR3: CASSLKGQGNSYEQYF; V: TRBV11-3; J: TRBJ2-7; D: TRBD1; size: -
DNA: TGTGCCAGCAGTCCGACTACCCGGGGATCAGATACGCAGTATTTT; CDR3: CASSPTTRGSDTQYF; V: TRBV6-4; J: TRBJ2-3; D: -; size: -
DNA: TGCGCCAGCAGCCAAGGAGGGCGGGGGGCCTACAATGAGCAGTTCTTC; CDR3: CASSQGGRGAYNEQFF; V: TRBV4-1; J: TRBJ2-1; D: TRBD2; size: once
DNA: TGTGCCAGCAGCCTATTCCGGGACTCCTACGAGCAGTACTTC; CDR3: CASSLFRDSYEQYF; V: TRBV5-6; J: TRBJ2-7; D: -; size: -
DNA: TGTGCCAGCAGCTTGGCCCCAGCGGGGGGGCTTGGAGAGACCCAGTACTTC; CDR3: CASSLAPAGGLGETQYF; V: TRBV7-2; J: TRBJ2-5; D: TRBD2; size: -
DNA: TGTGCCACTCAGGGGGCTCGAAGGAACACTGAAGCTTTCTTT; CDR3: CATQGARRNTEAFF; V: TRBV19; J: TRBJ1-1; D: TRBD1; size: -
DNA: TGTGCCAGCAGTCTGAGGACGGGAACCGGGGAGCTGTTTTTT; CDR3: CASSLRTGTGELFF; V: TRBV28; J: TRBJ2-2; D: -; size: few
DNA: TGTGCTAGTGCCGCCGGGAACTCGGACTACGAGCAGTACTTC; CDR3: CASAAGNSDYEQYF; V: TRBV12-5; J: TRBJ2-7; D: -; size: few
DNA: TGTGCCAGCAGCCCCTCGACAGGGGTGAACACTGAAGCTTTCTTT; CDR3: CASSPSTGVNTEAFF; V: TRBV4-2; J: TRBJ1-1; D: TRBD1; size: few
DNA: TGTGCCAGCAGCCTAGGGACAGATCAGCCCCAGCATTTT; CDR3: CASSLGTDQPQHF; V: TRBV7-6; J: TRBJ1-5; D: TRBD1; size: -
DNA: TGCGCCAGCAGTTTGCTAGGGGCTGGCACAGATACGCAGTATTTT; CDR3: CASSLLGAGTDTQYF; V: TRBV5-1; J: TRBJ2-3; D: -; size: -
DNA: TGTGCCAGCAGCCCCGGGACAGGCTCAGGTGGCTACACCTTC; CDR3: CASSPGTGSGGYTF; V: TRBV7-6; J: TRBJ1-2; D: TRBD1; size: -
DNA: TGTGCCAGTAGTACCCGACAGACTAATTCACCCCTCCACTTT; CDR3: CASSTRQTNSPLHF; V: TRBV19; J: TRBJ1-6; D: -; size: -
DNA: TGCGCCAGCAGCTTGGACGGAGAGCTGTTTTTT; CDR3: CASSLDGELFF; V: TRBV5-1; J: TRBJ1-4; D: -; size: -